The count of the clone carrying this T cell receptor beta chain is one. CDR1 and CDR2 from the germline V gene are SGHNT and YYREEE (reference sequence). The CDR3 runs 16 residues. The ends lost 1 base at V and 2 bases at J; junction bases unmatched: 8. This specimen belongs to a study of shared clonotypes between healthy human individuals. TCRdb keeps only in-frame clones here, not all; method: immunoSEQ multiplex PCR. The sample yields a few million clones, 90% to 95% seen once. The chain employs TRBV5-4 and TRBJ2-7; TRBD2 matches 8 bases. Sequenced material: naive CD4+ T cells from PBMCs. The subset here: CD45RA+ positively selected. This sequence was found in a man aged 18 to 30 in good health. Some clones in this sample may be carry-over from other donors' samples. CDR3 region: CASSLNFAGGPYEQYF. In nucleotides, the CDR3 is TGTGCCAGCAGCTTGAATTTTGCGGGAGGTCCCTACGAGCAGTACTTC. The full variable domain, completed using reference TRBV5-4 and TRBJ2-7, is ETGVTQSPTHLIKTRGQQVTLRCSSQSGHNTVSWYQQALGQGPQFIFQYYREEENGRGNFPPRFSGLQFPNYSSELNVNALELDDSALYLCASSLNFAGGPYEQYFGPGTRLTVT.